The sample holds a few counts of the clone carrying this T cell receptor (beta chain). A J-beta primer mix and a sample-barcoded 5' primer were used in a second PCR of about 7 to 12 cycles. TCRdb ran MiXCR on the 5' RACE reads and lists one entry per CDR3 protein. The sample has roughly 1.5 million distinct CDR3 sequences, 35% to 45% seen once. The data derive from a study of blood T cells in healthy people across ages. This CDR3 spans 15 amino acids. V lost 3 bases to trimming and J lost 6 bases, with 17 bases between them. The clonotype originates from a young woman in good health. This chain joins TRBV12-3 or TRBV12-4 and TRBJ2-5; no clear D gene. Sample: blood. The CDR3 loop reads CASSFVSGLHKTQYF. CDR3 coding DNA: TGTGCCAGCAGTTTTGTCTCTGGCCTCCACAAGACCCAGTACTTC.